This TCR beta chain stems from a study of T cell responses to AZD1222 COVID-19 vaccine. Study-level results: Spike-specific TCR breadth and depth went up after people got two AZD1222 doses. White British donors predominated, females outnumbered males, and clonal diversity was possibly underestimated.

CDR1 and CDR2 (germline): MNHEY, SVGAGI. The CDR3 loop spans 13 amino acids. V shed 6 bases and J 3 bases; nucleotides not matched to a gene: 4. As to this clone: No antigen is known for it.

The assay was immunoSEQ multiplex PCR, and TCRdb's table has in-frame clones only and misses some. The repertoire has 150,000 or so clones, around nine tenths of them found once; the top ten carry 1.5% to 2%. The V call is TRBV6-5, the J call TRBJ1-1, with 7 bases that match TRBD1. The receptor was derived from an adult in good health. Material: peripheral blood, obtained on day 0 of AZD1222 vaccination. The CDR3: CASRTGSDTEAFF. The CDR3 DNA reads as TGTGCCAGCAGGACAGGGTCGGACACTGAAGCTTTCTTT.